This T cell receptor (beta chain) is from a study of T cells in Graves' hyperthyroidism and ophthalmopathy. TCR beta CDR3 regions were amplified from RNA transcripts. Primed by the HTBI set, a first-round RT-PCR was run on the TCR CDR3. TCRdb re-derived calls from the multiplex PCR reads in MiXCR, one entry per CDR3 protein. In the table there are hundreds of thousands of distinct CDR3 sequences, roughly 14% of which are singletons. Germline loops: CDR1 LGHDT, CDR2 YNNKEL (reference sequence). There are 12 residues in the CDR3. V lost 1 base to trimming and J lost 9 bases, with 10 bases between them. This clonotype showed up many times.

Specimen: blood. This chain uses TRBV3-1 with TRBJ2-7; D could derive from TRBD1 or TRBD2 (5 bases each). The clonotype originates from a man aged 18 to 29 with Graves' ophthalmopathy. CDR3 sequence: CASSQGPGGQYF. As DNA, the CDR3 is TGTGCCAGCAGCCAAGGCCCTGGGGGGCAGTACTTC.